This entry is about one T cell receptor (beta chain). The source of the sample is a study of blood T cell repertoires in COVID-19. The overall study: Samples came from the United States, Italy and Spain, spanning acute and convalescent COVID-19. Sources were T cells, B-cell-depleted T cells, or PBMCs; the material itself was cDNA or gDNA.

Per germline, CDR1 SGDLS and CDR2 YYNGEE. The V segment lost 4 bases and the J segment 5 bases; nucleotides outside the gene matches: 10. This CDR3 region has 17 residues. In the study's own analysis: By means of reference gene primer amplification, nucleated cell counts were estimated. The table came from immunoSEQ multiplex PCR; TCRdb's copy has only in-frame clones and leaves some out. V and J calls and clone size are given by that table; D and trimming were obtained from the DNA. The sample contains fewer than 100,000 clones, 87% of which appear only once. This clonotype was sampled from a human donor in a cohort sampled during active COVID-19. The V call is TRBV9, the J call TRBJ2-5; 14 nucleotides agree with TRBD2. The sequencing input was peripheral blood. The CDR3 DNA is TGTGCCAGCAGCCCTAGGGGACTAGCGGGAGAAGGCGAGACCCAGTACTTC. It codes for CASSPRGLAGEGETQYF. The entire variable domain, with the rest obtained from reference TRBV9 and TRBJ2-5, is as follows: DSGVTQTPKHLITATGQRVTLRCSPRSGDLSVYWYQQSLDQGLQFLIQYYNGEERAKGNILERFSAQQFPDLHSELNLSSLELGDSALYFCASSPRGLAGEGETQYFGPGTRLLVL.